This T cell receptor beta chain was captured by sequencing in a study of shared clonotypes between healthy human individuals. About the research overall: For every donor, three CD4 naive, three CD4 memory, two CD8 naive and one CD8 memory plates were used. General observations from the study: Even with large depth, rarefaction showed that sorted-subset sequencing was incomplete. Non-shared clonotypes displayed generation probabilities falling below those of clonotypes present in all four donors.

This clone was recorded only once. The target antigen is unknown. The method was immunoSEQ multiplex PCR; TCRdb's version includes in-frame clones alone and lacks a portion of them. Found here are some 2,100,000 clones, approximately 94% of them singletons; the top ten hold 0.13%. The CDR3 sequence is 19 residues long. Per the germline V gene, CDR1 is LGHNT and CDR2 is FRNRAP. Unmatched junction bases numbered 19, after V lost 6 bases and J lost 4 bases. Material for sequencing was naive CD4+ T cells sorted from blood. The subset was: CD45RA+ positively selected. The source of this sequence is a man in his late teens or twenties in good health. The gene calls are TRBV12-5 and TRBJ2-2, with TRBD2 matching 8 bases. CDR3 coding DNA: TGTGCTAGTGGCACCGCCGGACTAGCTTTTCGTGGAACCACCGGGGAGCTGTTTTTT. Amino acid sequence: CASGTAGLAFRGTTGELFF.